One sample yielded the 25 T cell receptor beta chains listed below, sequenced in a study of shared clonotypes between healthy human individuals. Sequenced by immunoSEQ multiplex PCR; TCRdb stores in-frame clones only, minus some. The sample carries fewer than 650,000 clones, about 80% recorded once. Material for sequencing was PBMCs. These receptors came from a woman aged 40 to 55 in good health. Some clones in this sample may be carry-over from other donors' samples.

The gene calls are TRBV9 and TRBJ1-2; D is unclear. The CDR3 contains 14 residues. V shed 3 bases and J shed 6 bases, with 15 bases lying between them. Germline V gene sequence: CDR1 SGDLS, CDR2 YYNGEE. The CDR3 DNA reads TGTGCCAGCAGCGAGCAGTCCCAATCGGATGGCTACACCTTC. Translation gives CASSEQSQSDGYTF.

V gene TRBV5-1 combines with J gene TRBJ2-7; the match to TRBD2 covers 7 bases. The CDR3 totals 16 residues. Per germline, CDR1 SGHRS and CDR2 YFSETQ. J gave up 3 bases and V 0 bases, and 9 bases lay outside the gene matches. The CDR3 region has the DNA TGCGCCAGCAGCTTGGGCTCCCCTTCTAGCGGCTACGAGCAGTACTTC. This translates into CASSLGSPSSGYEQYF.

This clone was counted once. The chain combines TRBV27 with TRBJ2-7; weak D call: TRBD1 (6 bases). Per the germline V gene, CDR1 is MNHEY and CDR2 is SMNVEV (reference sequence). The CDR3 covers 14 residues. Between the trimmed V and J ends, which lost 2 bases and 0 bases, there was a span of 8 bases. CDR3 sequence: CASSLRQDSYEQYF. CDR3 bases: TGTGCCAGCAGTTTAAGACAGGACTCCTACGAGCAGTACTTC.

V gene TRBV19 combines with J gene TRBJ2-7; 9 positions agree with TRBD1. The CDR3 runs to 13 residues. V was clipped by 7 bases and J by 5 bases; unmatched bases: 6. The germline V gene has CDR1 LNHDA and CDR2 SQIVND (reference sequence). The CDR3 protein is CASKGQGLHEQYF. DNA for the CDR3: TGTGCCAGTAAGGGACAGGGTTTGCACGAGCAGTACTTC.

CDR3 sequence: CASTTTWDEQFF. The CDR3 DNA sequence: TGTGCCAGTACCACTACGTGGGATGAGCAGTTCTTC. V usage is TRBV19 and J usage is TRBJ2-1; D is undetermined. Trimming took 7 bases from V and 8 from J, leaving 12 bases between them. The CDR3 spans 12 residues. Germline CDR1 reads LNHDA; CDR2 reads SQIVND (reference sequence).

The rearrangement links TRBV5-1 to TRBJ1-3; 7 bases fit TRBD1. Trimming took 0 bases from V and 5 from J; bases not matched to a gene: 5. Germline V gene data show CDR1 as SGHRS and CDR2 as YFSETQ. This CDR3 is 15 amino acids long. The CDR3, as DNA: TGCGCCAGCAGCTTGGAAGAGACAGGGAGAAACACCATATATTTT. Its translation is CASSLEETGRNTIYF.

There are a few counts of this clone. The V and J genes are TRBV11-2 and TRBJ2-3; tentatively, D is TRBD1 or TRBD2 (5 bases each). Germline lookup yields CDR1 SGHAT and CDR2 FQNNGV. Trimming shortened V by 5 bases and J by 3 bases, and 18 bases separated the two germline ends. This CDR3 region has 16 residues. The CDR3 loop is CASSPLAGWGTDTQYF. DNA for the CDR3: TGTGCCAGCAGCCCTCTTGCAGGGTGGGGGACAGATACGCAGTATTTT.

J is TRBJ2-1 and V is TRBV6-5; D remains unclear. Germline CDR1 and CDR2: MNHEY and SVGAGI. Between the trimmed V and J ends, which lost 4 bases and 10 bases, there was a span of 8 bases. The CDR3 totals 11 residues. The CDR3 spells CASSSLGEQFF. The CDR3 DNA follows: TGTGCCAGCAGTTCTCTCGGAGAGCAGTTCTTC.

V is TRBV18 and J is TRBJ1-2; tentative D call: TRBD1 (6 bases). CDR3 length equals 14 residues. Deletions cut 3 bases from V and 5 bases from J, with 13 bases between. Germline CDR1 is KGHSH and CDR2 is LQKENI. The CDR3 DNA follows: TGTGCCAGCTCACCGGCCAGGGGAGGGTATGGCTACACCTTC. Its protein is CASSPARGGYGYTF. Full variable domain (rest looked up from reference TRBV18 and TRBJ1-2): NAGVMQNPRHLVRRRGQEARLRCSPMKGHSHVYWYRQLPEEGLKFMVYLQKENIIDESGMPKERFSAEFPKEGPSILRIQQVVRGDSAAYFCASSPARGGYGYTFGSGTRLTVV.

This sequence joins TRBV19 and TRBJ2-7; either TRBD1 or TRBD2 may fit D (7 bases each). Per germline, CDR1 LNHDA and CDR2 SQIVND (reference sequence). The V gene lost 3 bases and the J gene lost 3 bases, with 15 bases spanning the gap. There are 15 residues in the CDR3. CDR3 nucleotides: TGTGCCAGTAGTATGGCAGGGGGGGGCCGCTACGAGCAGTACTTC. Translating it yields CASSMAGGGRYEQYF.

This clone was seen more than once but under ten times. This same CDR3 is encoded by further DNA sequences in the sample. The chain recombines TRBV20-1 with TRBJ1-2; D gene unclear. Germline lookup yields CDR1 DFQATT and CDR2 SNEGSKA (reference sequence). V was cut by 3 bases and J by 0 bases, with 2 bases left in between. The CDR3 contains 11 residues. CDR3 in DNA: TGCAGTGCTAGTCCTAACTATGGCTACACCTTC. Residues: CSASPNYGYTF.

This CDR3 is CASSFRDSNSPLHF. The CDR3 bases are TGTGCCAGCAGCTTTCGGGACAGTAATTCACCCCTCCACTTT. The genes are TRBV5-4 and TRBJ1-6; 7 bases fit TRBD1. This CDR3 is built from 14 residues. With V trimmed by 2 bases and J by 6 bases, 2 bases remained unmatched. Germline CDR1 and CDR2: SGHNT and YYREEE (reference sequence).

The chain joins TRBV7-2 to TRBJ2-3; TRBD2 aligns across 8 bases. Germline V lookup: CDR1 SGHTA, CDR2 FQGNSA. With 4 bases clipped from V and 1 base from J, the junction kept 7 bases outside the gene matches. This CDR3 has 16 amino acids. The CDR3 protein is CASSSREGLGTDTQYF. CDR3 bases: TGTGCCAGCAGCTCCCGGGAGGGACTAGGCACAGATACGCAGTATTTT.

This chain connects TRBV2 to TRBJ2-7; D uncertain. CDR3 length: 14 amino acids. V lost 4 bases and J lost 4, with 14 bases in between. Germline CDR1 reads SNHLY; CDR2 reads FYNNEI. CDR3 amino acids: CASSGAGPTYEQYF. Written as DNA, the CDR3 is TGTGCCAGCAGTGGTGCCGGTCCTACGTACGAGCAGTACTTC.

This clone has ten or more counts. The V gene is TRBV7-9, the J gene TRBJ1-1; D is unresolved. Germline V gene data show CDR1 as SEHNR and CDR2 as FQNEAQ (reference sequence). This CDR3 has 11 amino acids. Trimming took off 0 bases at V and 10 bases at J, with 6 bases between the two ends. CDR3 bases: TGTGCCAGCAGCTTAGCGGACCGAGCTTTCTTT. Its protein product is CASSLADRAFF.

The chain couples TRBV28 to TRBJ2-7; D may be TRBD1 (6 bases). There are 12 residues in the CDR3. Trimming pared 4 bases from V and 3 bases from J, leaving 7 bases between. Germline V gives CDR1 MDHEN, CDR2 SYDVKM. The CDR3 DNA sequence: TGTGCCAGCAGTTCGGACAGCTACGAGCAGTACTTC. Its translation: CASSSDSYEQYF.

This clone occurred a few times. The J gene is TRBJ2-5, the V gene TRBV4-3, with TRBD1 matching over 7 bases. V was clipped by 3 bases and J by 1 base; unmatched bases: 2. The CDR3 runs to 14 residues. The germline gives CDR1 LGHNA, CDR2 YSLEER. CDR3 in DNA: TGCGCCAGCAGCCAGGGACAGTTCCAAGAGACCCAGTACTTC. This translates into CASSQGQFQETQYF.

The chain has TRBV6-5 and TRBJ2-3, with D perhaps TRBD2 (6 bases). V shed 5 bases and J shed 2 bases, with 14 bases lying between them. CDR1 and CDR2 from the germline V gene are MNHEY and SVGAGI. There are 15 residues in the CDR3. The CDR3 DNA is TGTGCCAGCAGTCCCCCGGGACTTCTCACAGATACGCAGTATTTT. Protein: CASSPPGLLTDTQYF.

Here the CDR3 reads CSAAGGVETQYF. The CDR3 region has the DNA TGCAGCGCCGCAGGAGGAGTGGAGACCCAGTACTTC. This chain joins TRBV29-1 and TRBJ2-5; D possibly corresponds to TRBD2 (5 bases). The CDR3 length is 12 residues. Germline V gene data show CDR1 as SQVTM and CDR2 as ANQGSEA. Deletions cut 7 bases from V and 5 bases from J, with 14 bases between. Full variable domain (remainder filled in from reference TRBV29-1 and TRBJ2-5): SAVISQKPSRDICQRGTSLTIQCQVDSQVTMMFWYRQQPGQSLTLIATANQGSEATYESGFVIDKFPISRPNLTFSTLTVSNMSPEDSSIYLCSAAGGVETQYFGPGTRLLVL.

The chain joins TRBV10-3 to TRBJ2-7; D is possibly TRBD1 or TRBD2 (6 bases each). Trimming took 3 bases from V and 4 from J, leaving 19 bases between them. Germline V gene data show CDR1 as ENHRY and CDR2 as SYGVKD. This CDR3 region has 16 residues. CDR3 region: CAISDMAGQTGYEQYF. Here the CDR3 DNA reads TGTGCCATCAGTGATATGGCGGGACAAACCGGATACGAGCAGTACTTC.

V and J are TRBV5-4 and TRBJ2-5, with TRBD1 matching over 7 bases. The J call is uncertain, as TRBJ2-7 better fits the DNA end. Germline V CDR1 and CDR2: SGHNT, YYREEE (reference sequence). The CDR3 extends over 13 amino acids. The CDR3 DNA follows: TGTGCCAGCAGCTTGGGACAGGGCAACGAGCAGTACTTC. Residues: CASSLGQGNEQYF.

The chain combines TRBV19 with TRBJ2-6, with D uncertain. The CDR3 is made up of 16 amino acids. With 3 bases removed from V and 1 base from J, the gap between germline ends came to 10 bases. Germline lookup yields CDR1 LNHDA and CDR2 SQIVND (reference sequence). The CDR3 coding sequence is TGTGCCAGTAGTATGGTAACGGGTTCTGGGGCCAACGTCCTGACTTTC. It codes for CASSMVTGSGANVLTF.

There are a few counts of this clone. The gene calls are TRBV5-6 and TRBJ2-7; D might be TRBD1 (5 bases). Between the trimmed V and J ends, which lost 7 bases and 7 bases, there was a span of 12 bases. Germline lookup yields CDR1 SGHDT and CDR2 YYEEEE. The CDR3 is 11 amino acids. The CDR3 DNA reads as TGTGCCAGCGGGCGGCCAGGGGAGCAGTACTTC. Residues: CASGRPGEQYF.

This clone is a singleton in its sample. The chain links TRBV28 to TRBJ1-4; D call uncertain. The ends were cut back, 4 bases at V and 0 bases at J, with 18 bases in the middle. CDR1 and CDR2 from the germline V gene are MDHEN and SYDVKM. The length of the CDR3 is 18 residues. The DNA of the CDR3 is TGTGCCAGCAGTTCCCAAATCCCCCGGACGGCAACTAATGAAAAACTGTTTTTT. Translation: CASSSQIPRTATNEKLFF.

The V call is TRBV29-1, the J call TRBJ1-4; 11 bases are a match to TRBD1. Per the germline V gene, CDR1 is SQVTM and CDR2 is ANQGSEA. There are 13 residues in the CDR3. V was pared by 6 bases and J by 7 bases, with 4 bases of the junction left unmatched. The CDR3 DNA is TGCAGCGTGGCCGGGACAGGGGGTGAAAAACTGTTTTTT. Translation gives CSVAGTGGEKLFF.